This T cell receptor (beta chain) emerged from a study of radiation and T cells in renal cell carcinoma. Study-level points and caveats: In blood, top tumor clones expanded by 2 weeks, shrinking by 4. No pretreatment tumor biopsies were available for baseline clonotypes.

CDR3 size: 16 residues. Time point given: blood 4 weeks post-SBRT, at nephrectomy. The treatment here: 15 Gy SBRT to primary tumor, nephrectomy 4 weeks later. Nephrectomy followed 15 Gy stereotactic body radiation by 4 weeks. Blood was sampled at baseline, 2 weeks and 4 weeks after SBRT. Data came from immunoSEQ multiplex PCR; TCRdb stores just in-frame clones and leaves some out. The repertoire holds approximately 150,000 clones, around 88% seen once, with 15% to 20% in the top ten. Concerning this clone: Its antigen is undetermined.

This clonotype was sampled from a woman in her fifties or sixties with renal cell carcinoma. The sequencing here drew on blood, taken from a patient whose treatment included radiotherapy and nephrectomy. This chain joins TRBV21-1 and TRBJ2-2. TRBV21-1 is labeled a pseudogene. In DNA form, the CDR3 reads TGTGCCAGCAGCGAAAATCCCTTTCGGAACACCGGGGAGCTGTTTTTT. Protein: CASSENPFRNTGELFF.